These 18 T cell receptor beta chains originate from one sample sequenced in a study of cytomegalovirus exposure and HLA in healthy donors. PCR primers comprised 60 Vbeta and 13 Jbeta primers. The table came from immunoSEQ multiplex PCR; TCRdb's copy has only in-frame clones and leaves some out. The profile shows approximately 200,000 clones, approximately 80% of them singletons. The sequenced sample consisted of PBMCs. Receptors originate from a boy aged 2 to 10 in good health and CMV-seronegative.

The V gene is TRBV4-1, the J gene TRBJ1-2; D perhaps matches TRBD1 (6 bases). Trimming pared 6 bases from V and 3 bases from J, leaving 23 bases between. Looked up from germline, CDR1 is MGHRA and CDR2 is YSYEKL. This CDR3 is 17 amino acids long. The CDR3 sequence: CASSGGGRKRRDYGYTF. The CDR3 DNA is TGCGCCAGCAGTGGGGGGGGCAGAAAAAGAAGGGACTATGGCTACACCTTC.

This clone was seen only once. The CDR3 sequence: CSVEEPGLAGNEQYF. The CDR3 DNA sequence: TGCAGCGTTGAAGAACCGGGACTAGCGGGCAACGAGCAGTACTTC. This rearrangement joins TRBV29-1 to TRBJ2-7; 12 bases fit TRBD2. This CDR3 comprises 15 residues. Germline trimming cut 0 bases from V and 5 bases from J; bases unmatched to any gene: 5. The germline gives CDR1 SQVTM, CDR2 ANQGSEA.

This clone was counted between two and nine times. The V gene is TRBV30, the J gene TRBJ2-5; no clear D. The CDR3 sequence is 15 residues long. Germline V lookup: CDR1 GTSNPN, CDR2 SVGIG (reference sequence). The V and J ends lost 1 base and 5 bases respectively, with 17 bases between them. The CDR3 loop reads CAWSEPRSLRETQYF. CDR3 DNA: TGTGCCTGGAGTGAGCCTAGGTCCTTGAGGGAGACCCAGTACTTC.

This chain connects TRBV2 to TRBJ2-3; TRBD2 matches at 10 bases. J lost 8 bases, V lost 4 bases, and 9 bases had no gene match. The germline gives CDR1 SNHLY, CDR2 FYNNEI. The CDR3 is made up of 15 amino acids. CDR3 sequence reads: CASSVASGGVGTQYF. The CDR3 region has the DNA TGTGCCAGCAGTGTTGCCAGCGGGGGGGTTGGTACGCAGTATTTT. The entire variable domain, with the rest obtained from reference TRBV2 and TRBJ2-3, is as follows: EPEVTQTPSHQVTQMGQEVILRCVPISNHLYFYWYRQILGQKVEFLVSFYNNEISEKSEIFDDQFSVERPDGSNFTLKIRSTKLEDSAMYFCASSVASGGVGTQYFGPGTRLTVL.

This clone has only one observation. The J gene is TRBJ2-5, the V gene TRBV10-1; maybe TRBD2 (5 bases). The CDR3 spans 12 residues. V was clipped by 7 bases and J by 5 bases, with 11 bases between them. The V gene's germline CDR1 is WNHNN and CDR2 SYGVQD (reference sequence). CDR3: CASIGQRETQYF. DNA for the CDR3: TGCGCCAGCATCGGTCAGCGGGAGACCCAGTACTTC.

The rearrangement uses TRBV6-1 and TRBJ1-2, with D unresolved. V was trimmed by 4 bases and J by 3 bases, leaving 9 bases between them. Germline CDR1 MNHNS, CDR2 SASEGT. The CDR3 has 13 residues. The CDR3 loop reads CASSVPRYYGYTF. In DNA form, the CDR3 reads TGTGCCAGCAGTGTCCCCAGATACTATGGCTACACCTTC.

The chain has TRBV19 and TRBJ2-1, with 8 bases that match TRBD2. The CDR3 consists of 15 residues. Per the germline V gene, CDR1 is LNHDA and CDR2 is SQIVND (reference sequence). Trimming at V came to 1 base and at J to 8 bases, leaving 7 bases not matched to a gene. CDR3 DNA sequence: TGTGCCAGTAGTATAGCACGGGGGGGCGAACATGAGCAGTTCTTC. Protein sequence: CASSIARGGEHEQFF. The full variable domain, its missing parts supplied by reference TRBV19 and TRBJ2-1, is DGGITQSPKYLFRKEGQNVTLSCEQNLNHDAMYWYRQDPGQGLRLIYYSQIVNDFQKGDIAEGYSVSREKKESFPLTVTSAQKNPTAFYLCASSIARGGEHEQFFGPGTRLTVL.

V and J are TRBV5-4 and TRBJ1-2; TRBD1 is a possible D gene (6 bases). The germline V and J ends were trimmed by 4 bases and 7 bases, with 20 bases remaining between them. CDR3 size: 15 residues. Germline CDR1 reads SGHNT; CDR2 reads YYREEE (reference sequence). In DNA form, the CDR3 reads TGTGCCAGCAGCCTCCCCAAGGGGGGGGCGGGTGGCTACACCTTC. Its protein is CASSLPKGGAGGYTF. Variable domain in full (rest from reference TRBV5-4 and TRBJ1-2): ETGVTQSPTHLIKTRGQQVTLRCSSQSGHNTVSWYQQALGQGPQFIFQYYREEENGRGNFPPRFSGLQFPNYSSELNVNALELDDSALYLCASSLPKGGAGGYTFGSGTRLTVV.

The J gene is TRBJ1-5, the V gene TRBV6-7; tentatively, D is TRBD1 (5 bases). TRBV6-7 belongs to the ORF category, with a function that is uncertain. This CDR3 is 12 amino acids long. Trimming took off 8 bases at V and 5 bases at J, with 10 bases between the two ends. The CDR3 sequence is CASQAGHQPQHF. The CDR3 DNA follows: TGTGCCAGCCAGGCAGGGCATCAGCCCCAGCATTTT.

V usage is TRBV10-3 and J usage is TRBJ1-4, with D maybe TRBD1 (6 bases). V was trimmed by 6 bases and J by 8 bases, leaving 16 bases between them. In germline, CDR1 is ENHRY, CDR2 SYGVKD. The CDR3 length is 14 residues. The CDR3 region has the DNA TGTGCCATCAGCGAAAACAGGGTAGACGAAAAACTGTTTTTT. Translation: CAISENRVDEKLFF.

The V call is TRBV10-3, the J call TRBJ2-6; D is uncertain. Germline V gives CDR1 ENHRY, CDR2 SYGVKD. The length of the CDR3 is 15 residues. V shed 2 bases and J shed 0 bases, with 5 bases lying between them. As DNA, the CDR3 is TGTGCCATCAGTGAGAATCTCTCTGGGGCCAACGTCCTGACTTTC. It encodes CAISENLSGANVLTF.

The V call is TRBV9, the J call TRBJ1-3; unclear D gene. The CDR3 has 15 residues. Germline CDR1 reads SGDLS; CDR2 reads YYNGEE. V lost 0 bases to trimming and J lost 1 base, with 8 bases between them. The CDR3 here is CASSVGRESGNTIYF. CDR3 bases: TGTGCCAGCAGCGTAGGTCGGGAATCTGGAAACACCATATATTTT. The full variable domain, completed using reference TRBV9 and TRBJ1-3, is DSGVTQTPKHLITATGQRVTLRCSPRSGDLSVYWYQQSLDQGLQFLIQYYNGEERAKGNILERFSAQQFPDLHSELNLSSLELGDSALYFCASSVGRESGNTIYFGEGSWLTVV.

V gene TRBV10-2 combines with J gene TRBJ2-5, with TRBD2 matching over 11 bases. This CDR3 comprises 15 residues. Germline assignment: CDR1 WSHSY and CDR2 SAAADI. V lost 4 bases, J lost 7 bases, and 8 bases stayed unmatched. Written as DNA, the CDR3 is TGCGCCAGCAGTGTCATGACTAGCGGGACGCGGACCCAGTACTTC. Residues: CASSVMTSGTRTQYF.

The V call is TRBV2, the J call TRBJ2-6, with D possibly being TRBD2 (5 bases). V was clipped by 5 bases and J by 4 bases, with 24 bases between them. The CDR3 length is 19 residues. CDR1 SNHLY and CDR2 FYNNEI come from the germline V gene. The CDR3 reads CASSSPPEEGPRGANVLTF. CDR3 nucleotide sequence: TGTGCCAGCAGTTCACCCCCGGAGGAAGGGCCGAGGGGGGCCAACGTCCTGACTTTC.

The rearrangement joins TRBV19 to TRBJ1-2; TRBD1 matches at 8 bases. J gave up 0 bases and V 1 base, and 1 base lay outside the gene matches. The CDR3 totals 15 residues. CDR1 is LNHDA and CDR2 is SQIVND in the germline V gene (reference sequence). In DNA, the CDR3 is TGTGCCAGTAGTATAGGGACAGGGTCTAACTATGGCTACACCTTC. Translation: CASSIGTGSNYGYTF.

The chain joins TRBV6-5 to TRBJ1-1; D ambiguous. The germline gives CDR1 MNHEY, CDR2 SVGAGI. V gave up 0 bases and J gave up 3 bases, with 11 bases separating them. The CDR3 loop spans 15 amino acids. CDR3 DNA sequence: TGTGCCAGCAGTTACTCGGGCAGGTTAGACACTGAAGCTTTCTTT. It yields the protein CASSYSGRLDTEAFF.

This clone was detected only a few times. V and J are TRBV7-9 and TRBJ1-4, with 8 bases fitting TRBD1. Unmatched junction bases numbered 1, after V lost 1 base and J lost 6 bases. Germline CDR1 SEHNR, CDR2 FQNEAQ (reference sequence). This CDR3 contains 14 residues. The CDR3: CASSLDRGYEKLFF. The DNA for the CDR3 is TGTGCCAGCAGCTTAGACAGGGGGTATGAAAAACTGTTTTTT.

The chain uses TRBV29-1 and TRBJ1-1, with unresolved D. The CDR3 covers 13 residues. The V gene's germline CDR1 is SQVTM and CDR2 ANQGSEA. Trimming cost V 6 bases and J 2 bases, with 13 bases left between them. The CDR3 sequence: CSVLDTENTEAFF. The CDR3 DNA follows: TGCAGCGTCCTTGACACCGAAAACACTGAAGCTTTCTTT. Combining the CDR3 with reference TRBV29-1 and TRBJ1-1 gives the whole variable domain SAVISQKPSRDICQRGTSLTIQCQVDSQVTMMFWYRQQPGQSLTLIATANQGSEATYESGFVIDKFPISRPNLTFSTLTVSNMSPEDSSIYLCSVLDTENTEAFFGQGTRLTVV.